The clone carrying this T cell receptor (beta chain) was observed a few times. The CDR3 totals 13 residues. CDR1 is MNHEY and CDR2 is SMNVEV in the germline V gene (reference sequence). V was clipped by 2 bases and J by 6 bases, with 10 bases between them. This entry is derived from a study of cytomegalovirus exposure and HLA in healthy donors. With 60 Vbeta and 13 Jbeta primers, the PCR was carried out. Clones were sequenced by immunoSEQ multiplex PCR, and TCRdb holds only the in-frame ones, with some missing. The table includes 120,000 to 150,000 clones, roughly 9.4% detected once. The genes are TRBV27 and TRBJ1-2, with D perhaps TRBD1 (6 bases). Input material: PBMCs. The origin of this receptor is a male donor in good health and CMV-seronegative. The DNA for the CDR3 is TGTGCCAGCAGTTTAACCAGGGGTCATGGCTACACCTTC. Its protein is CASSLTRGHGYTF.